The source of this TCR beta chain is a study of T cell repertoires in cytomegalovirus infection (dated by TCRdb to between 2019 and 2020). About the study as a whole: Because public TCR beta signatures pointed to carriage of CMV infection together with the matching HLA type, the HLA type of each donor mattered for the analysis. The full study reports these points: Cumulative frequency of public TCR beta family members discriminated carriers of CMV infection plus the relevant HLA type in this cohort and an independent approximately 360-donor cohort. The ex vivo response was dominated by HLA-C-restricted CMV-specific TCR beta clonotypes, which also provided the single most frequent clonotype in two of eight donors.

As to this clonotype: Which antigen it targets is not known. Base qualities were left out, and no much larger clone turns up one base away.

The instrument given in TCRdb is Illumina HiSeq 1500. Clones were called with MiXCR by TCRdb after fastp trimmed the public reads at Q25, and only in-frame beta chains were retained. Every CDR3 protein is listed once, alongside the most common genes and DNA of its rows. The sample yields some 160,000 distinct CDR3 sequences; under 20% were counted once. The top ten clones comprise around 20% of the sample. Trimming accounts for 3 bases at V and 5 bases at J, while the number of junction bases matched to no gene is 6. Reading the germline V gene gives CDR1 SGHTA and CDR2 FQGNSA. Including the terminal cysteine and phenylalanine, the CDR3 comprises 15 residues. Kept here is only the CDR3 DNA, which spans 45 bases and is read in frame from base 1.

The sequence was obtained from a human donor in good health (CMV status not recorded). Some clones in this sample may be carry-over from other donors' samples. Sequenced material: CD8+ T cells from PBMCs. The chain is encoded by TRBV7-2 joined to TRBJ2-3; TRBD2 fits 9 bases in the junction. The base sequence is TGTGCCAGCAGCTTTAGCGGGGGAGGGGGAGATACGCAGTATTTT. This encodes CASSFSGGGGDTQYF.